This TCR beta chain appears in the sequencing data of a study of regulatory T cells in long-lasting Graves disease. The time point is: newly diagnosed GD, antithyroid drugs for less than 3 months. The TCR library used RNA extracted from PBMCs. V lost 3 bases and J 0 bases, leaving 10 bases between the germline ends. The CDR3 totals 15 residues. CDR1 is MNHEY, CDR2 SMNVEV, per germline (reference sequence). With iRepertoire HTBI primers and Arm-PCR of CDR3 regions, TCR beta libraries were built. TCRdb re-called the multiplex PCR reads through MiXCR, storing one row per CDR3 protein. The sample yields about 530,000 distinct CDR3 sequences, approximately 16% seen once. This clonotype was recorded many times. In addition, the sample was reused for a study of T cells in Graves' hyperthyroidism and ophthalmopathy.

The source is a woman aged 40 to 65 with Graves disease. The J gene is TRBJ2-3, the V gene TRBV27; D call uncertain. The sequences come from peripheral blood mononuclear cells (PBMCs), collected at new diagnosis, from a patient treated with antithyroid drugs. CDR3 nucleotides: TGTGCCAGCAGTTTTGGCAGCACTAGCACAGATACGCAGTATTTT. Translation gives CASSFGSTSTDTQYF.